This TCR beta chain was found in a study of beta chain features in type 1 diabetes. A remark on this clone: Its specificity is not known.

General study findings and limits: Sampled from patients, naive, central memory and Treg TCRB repertoires appeared more similar than those sampled from healthy donors. The question of HLA type influencing TCRB rearrangement was one that remained unresolved here. Individuals with type 1 diabetes displayed fewer insertions and more deletions at VDJ junctions.

Germline CDR1 is SEHNR and CDR2 is FQNEAQ (reference sequence). The CDR3 loop spans 14 amino acids. The ends lost 5 bases at V and 4 bases at J; junction bases unmatched: 4. Via CD45RO/CCR7/CD25/CD127/CD95/CD27, cells of the CD4+ naive, central memory, regulatory and stem cell-like memory subsets were sorted. Expressed TCRB transcripts were sequenced because the isolated RNA had all been reverse transcribed beforehand. Using immunoSEQ multiplex PCR, the repertoire was profiled, and TCRdb retains in-frame clones only, with some absent. The sample contains 900,000 or so clones, about a sixth of which appear only once.

What was sequenced was naive CD4+ T cells from blood. The clonotype was recovered from a woman aged 18-29 years in good health. The chain is built from TRBV7-9 and TRBJ1-2; 10 nucleotides match TRBD1. Here the CDR3 reads CASSAGQGGYGYTF. In nucleotides, the CDR3 is TGTGCCAGCAGCGCAGGACAGGGGGGCTATGGCTACACCTTC. Variable domain in full (rest from reference TRBV7-9 and TRBJ1-2): DTGVSQNPRHKITKRGQNVTFRCDPISEHNRLYWYRQTLGQGPEFLTYFQNEAQLEKSRLLSDRFSAERPKGSFSTLEIQRTEQGDSAMYLCASSAGQGGYGYTFGSGTRLTVV.